The present T cell receptor (beta chain) was sequenced within a study of T-cell reconstitution after alpha-beta-depleted transplantation in children. Unique molecular identifiers featured in how the TCRbeta library was prepared. TCRdb itself ran the PCR reads through MiXCR, one entry per CDR3 protein. This sample has just over 950,000 distinct CDR3 sequences, with about 30% found just once. V was pared by 5 bases and J by 9 bases, with 14 bases of the junction left unmatched. Per germline, CDR1 SGHRS and CDR2 YFSETQ. CDR3 size: 16 residues. The specimen comprised PBMCs, mostly from graft donor cells, sampled 360 days after TCRalphabeta/CD19-depleted stem cell transplant. The chain links TRBV5-1 to TRBJ1-6; 7 nucleotides line up with TRBD1. The sequence was collected from a boy in the first two years of life who had a stem cell transplant for SCID, so the T cells may come from the graft donor. The CDR3 DNA is TGCGCCAGCAGATCCACAAGACAGGGCTCGGGTTCACCCCTCCACTTT. Translated, it gives CASRSTRQGSGSPLHF.